These 8 T cell receptor beta chains share one sample of origin, sequenced in a study of Ad26.COV2.S vaccination and SARS-CoV-2 variants. Sequenced by immunoSEQ multiplex PCR; TCRdb stores in-frame clones only, minus some. This table has approximately 400,000 clones, 92% appearing once. The specimen comprised peripheral blood, sampled after recovery from COVID-19. The source of these receptors is a human donor who had recovered from COVID-19.

The sample holds a few counts of this clone. The chain employs TRBV27 and TRBJ1-5; D perhaps matches TRBD1 (5 bases). V dropped 3 bases and J dropped 9 bases, with 18 bases sitting between them. This CDR3 spans 15 amino acids. Germline loops: CDR1 MNHEY, CDR2 SMNVEV (reference sequence). The chain's CDR3 is CASSFEGRGASPQHF. CDR3 nucleotides: TGTGCCAGCAGTTTTGAGGGGCGGGGAGCCTCGCCCCAGCATTTT.

The V gene is TRBV13, the J gene TRBJ1-3; D remains ambiguous. Germline CDR1 reads PRHDT; CDR2 reads FYEKMQ (reference sequence). This CDR3 has 15 amino acids. The ends were cut back, 5 bases at V and 0 bases at J, with 11 bases in the middle. As DNA, the CDR3 is TGTGCCAGCAGCGGATCAGCCGACTCTGGAAACACCATATATTTT. Translating it yields CASSGSADSGNTIYF.

The chain joins TRBV18 to TRBJ1-1, with a possible D match to TRBD1 (5 bases). This CDR3 contains 14 residues. Germline V gives CDR1 KGHSH, CDR2 LQKENI. The V end was cut by 3 bases, the J end by 5 bases, with 13 bases between. The DNA for the CDR3 is TGTGCCAGCTCACCGTTCGACAGAGGAACTGAAGCTTTCTTT. It encodes CASSPFDRGTEAFF.

The CDR3 sequence: CASTQSNYGYTF. The CDR3 DNA sequence: TGTGCCAGCACGCAATCTAACTATGGCTACACCTTC. The chain recombines TRBV7-2 with TRBJ1-2, with D unresolved. This CDR3 spans 12 amino acids. V lost 7 bases and J lost 0, with 6 bases in between. Germline lookup yields CDR1 SGHTA and CDR2 FQGNSA.

The V and J genes are TRBV2 and TRBJ2-5, with 12 bases identical to TRBD1. Germline V lookup: CDR1 SNHLY, CDR2 FYNNEI. This CDR3 is 15 amino acids long. V was clipped by 6 bases and J by 7 bases; unmatched bases: 9. DNA of the CDR3: TGTGCCAGCAGGGCTGGGGACAGGGGGCGGGGGACCCAGTACTTC. This translates into CASRAGDRGRGTQYF.

This sequence joins TRBV19 and TRBJ1-5; TRBD1 matches 12 bases. The CDR3 has 17 amino acids. The V gene's germline CDR1 is LNHDA and CDR2 SQIVND (reference sequence). J was trimmed by 6 bases and V by 6 bases; bases with no gene match: 12. DNA for the CDR3: TGTGCCAGTAGCACCGGGACAGGGGGCTTGTTCCCTCAGCCCCAGCATTTT. It yields the protein CASSTGTGGLFPQPQHF. Together with reference TRBV19 and TRBJ1-5, the CDR3 gives the full variable domain: DGGITQSPKYLFRKEGQNVTLSCEQNLNHDAMYWYRQDPGQGLRLIYYSQIVNDFQKGDIAEGYSVSREKKESFPLTVTSAQKNPTAFYLCASSTGTGGLFPQPQHFGDGTRLSIL.

This chain joins TRBV2 and TRBJ1-4; unclear D gene. V dropped 7 bases and J dropped 8 bases, with 14 bases sitting between them. In germline, CDR1 is SNHLY, CDR2 FYNNEI. The CDR3 has 13 residues. The CDR3 DNA is TGTGCCAGCACTATGCTCGAAGGGGAAAAACTGTTTTTT. It translates to CASTMLEGEKLFF.

This clone occurred a few times. The sample holds other DNA sequences that translate to the same CDR3. The rearrangement links TRBV4-1 to TRBJ1-5; no firm D call. Germline assignment: CDR1 MGHRA and CDR2 YSYEKL. CDR3 size: 13 residues. The germline V and J ends were trimmed by 1 base and 4 bases, with 5 bases remaining between them. The CDR3 is CASSQVVNQPQHF. CDR3 coding DNA: TGCGCCAGCAGCCAAGTGGTGAATCAGCCCCAGCATTTT.